The source of this TCR beta chain is a study of cytomegalovirus exposure and HLA in healthy donors. As for the study in general: Across 350 to 400 genotyped donors, 81% landed in the Caucasian-associated ancestry cluster.

Amplification used 60 Vbeta primers and 13 Jbeta primers. The method was immunoSEQ multiplex PCR; TCRdb's version includes in-frame clones alone and lacks a portion of them. Its clone listing holds approximately 110,000 clones. A remark on this clone: The target antigen is unknown.

Trimming removed 0 bases at V and 7 bases at J, with 8 bases between. The CDR3 contains 13 residues. Per germline, CDR1 SGHKS and CDR2 YYEKEE (reference sequence). Study observations and caveats: Trimming of TCR beta V- and J-genes showed a link, identified in a later analysis, to a missense DCLRE1C variant. A later analysis reportedly found that, within productive TCRs, an Asian-associated ancestry cluster had fewer N-insertions than the mean observed across the approximately 670 donors. An analysis that was carried out later associated 15,000 to 20,000 TCR beta sequences with HLA alleles at 0.05 false discovery rate.

Input material: PBMCs. This clonotype was obtained from a man between 18 and 35 years old in good health and CMV-seronegative. The rearrangement joins TRBV5-5 to TRBJ2-1, with D hard to call. CDR3 protein: CASSLVAPNEQFF. CDR3 coding DNA: TGTGCCAGCAGCTTGGTGGCTCCGAATGAGCAGTTCTTC.